This TCR beta chain was identified in a study of cytomegalovirus exposure and HLA in healthy donors. As for the study in general: In a previous analysis, 100 million to 140 million unique TCR beta sequences were found from some 180 million T cells. Study-level findings and limits: From TCR beta sequences, most subjects' HLA-A and HLA-B alleles were reportedly predicted accurately. Among immune exposure information, only CMV serostatus was available.

Germline V gene lookup returns CDR1 SGHTA and CDR2 FQGNSA. V shed 2 bases and J 8 bases; nucleotides not matched to a gene: 12. CDR3 length equals 16 residues. PCR primers comprised 60 Vbeta and 13 Jbeta primers. Using immunoSEQ multiplex PCR, the repertoire was profiled, and TCRdb retains in-frame clones only, with some absent. The sample holds about 150,000 clones; roughly four fifths are singletons and the top ten take more than 6.5%. Remarks on this clone: Antigen specificity is unknown.

Sequencing was performed on PBMCs. The chain employs TRBV7-2 and TRBJ2-5, with 9 bases aligning to TRBD2. The TCR sequence derives from a man aged 25 to 40 in good health and CMV-seronegative. The CDR3 spells CASSLKAIAGARTQYF. The CDR3 bases are TGTGCCAGCAGCTTAAAGGCAATAGCGGGGGCCCGAACCCAGTACTTC.